The clone carrying this T cell receptor beta chain came up a few times. Antigen unknown. This sample was taken from a study of CD8 T cells in ankylosing spondylitis. Study conclusions and caveats: Disease-linked clones were reportedly significantly enriched in matched ankylosing spondylitis synovial fluid. Clones linked with disease were CD8+ and fairly uncommon in the peripheral blood. It appeared that ankylosing spondylitis blood was characterized by a TCR beta motif of about eight highly homologous variants. Earlier authors reported some of these motif variants in reactive arthritis synovial fluid and blood.

One entry per CDR3 protein results from TCRdb running MiXCR on the 5' RACE reads. Of fewer than 500,000 distinct CDR3 sequences in the sample, approximately 20% were seen once. Sequencing input: blood, either unsorted or a sorted T cell fraction (not recorded which). The receptor comes from a male donor with ankylosing spondylitis.

The CDR3 DNA reads TGTGCCAGCAGGGGTGGACAGGGTCTGGCGGATGGCTACACCTTC. It specifies CASRGGQGLADGYTF. V gene TRBV6-1 combines with J gene TRBJ1-2; 8 bases line up with TRBD1. V gave up 6 bases and J gave up 6 bases; unmatched junction bases: 12. Germline lookup yields CDR1 MNHNS and CDR2 SASEGT. CDR3 length equals 15 residues.